The 15 T cell receptor beta chains reported below all come from one sample, sequenced in a study of T cell clonality in common variable immunodeficiency. Repertoires were generated with immunoSEQ multiplex PCR, while TCRdb's copy carries only in-frame clones and drops some. Recorded here are under 50,000 clones, none singletons. Material for sequencing was peripheral blood mononuclear cells. These receptors originate from a person aged 18-70 years in good health.

This clone was counted at least ten times. The read terminates 3 residues before the CDR3 end, so the remaining end is supplied by the germline J gene. The chain links TRBV18 to TRBJ1-4; a possible D gene is TRBD1 (5 bases). The CDR3 extends over 16 amino acids. Germline CDR1 is KGHSH and CDR2 is LQKENI. Trimming pared 4 bases from V and 0 bases from J, leaving 12 bases between. Incomplete CDR3 DNA: TGTGCCAGCTCACGGGGCAGCATTACAACTAATGAAAAA. It is translated as CASSRGSITTNEK. In full, the CDR3 is CASSRGSITTNEKLFF. Complete variable domain (other parts from reference TRBV18 and TRBJ1-4): NAGVMQNPRHLVRRRGQEARLRCSPMKGHSHVYWYRQLPEEGLKFMVYLQKENIIDESGMPKERFSAEFPKEGPSILRIQQVVRGDSAAYFCASSRGSITTNEKLFFGSGTQLSVL.

This clone was found a few times. Read data end 3 residues before the CDR3 end; the end is taken from the germline J gene. The V gene is TRBV7-8, the J gene TRBJ2-1; TRBD2 aligns across 7 bases. CDR3 size: 18 residues. Germline V gene data show CDR1 as SGHVS and CDR2 as FQNEAQ. V was pared by 5 bases and J by 3 bases, with 16 bases of the junction left unmatched. CDR3 sequence: CASSLRGGAGDLYNEQFF. CDR3 bases read: TGTGCCAGCAGCCTTAGGGGAGGGGCGGGGGATCTCTACAATGAG.

A few counts support this clone. The sequence runs out 3 residues before the end of the CDR3; the remainder is reconstructed from the germline J gene. The chain employs TRBV5-1 and TRBJ1-4, with D unclear. V was shortened by 4 bases and J by 5 bases, with 15 bases between the two germline ends. The germline CDR1 and CDR2 sequences are SGHRS and YFSETQ. This CDR3 region has 15 residues. CDR3 DNA, as far as it was read: TGCGCCAGCAGCGTCTGGACTGCCGGAAATGAAAAA. This codes for CASSVWTAGNEK. The complete CDR3 protein is CASSVWTAGNEKLFF.

This clone was found many times. The read finishes 3 residues shy of the CDR3 end, and the germline J gene is used to complete it. The rearrangement links TRBV19 to TRBJ2-7; 8 positions agree with TRBD1. The germline gives CDR1 LNHDA, CDR2 SQIVND (reference sequence). The CDR3 runs 13 residues. The ends lost 5 bases at V and 6 bases at J; junction bases unmatched: 6. CDR3 region: CASSVGQASEQYF. Partial CDR3 DNA: TGTGCCAGTAGTGTGGGACAGGCGAGCGAG.

This clone was seen a few times. The read terminates 3 residues before the CDR3 end, so the remaining end is supplied by the germline J gene. V gene TRBV6-2 or TRBV6-3 combines with J gene TRBJ1-4, with D unresolved. CDR3 length: 14 amino acids. Germline CDR1 and CDR2: MNHEY and SVGEGT. This CDR3 reads CASRAGGYNSPLFF. The covered CDR3 bases are TGTGCCAGCAGAGCAGGAGGTTATAATTCACCA.

Many counts were recorded for this clone. The observed sequence ends 3 residues before the CDR3 terminus, with the missing tail filled in from the germline J gene. This rearrangement joins TRBV14 to TRBJ1-3, with 7 bases fitting TRBD1. CDR3 length: 14 amino acids. The ends lost 1 base at V and 4 bases at J; junction bases unmatched: 1. The V gene's germline CDR1 is SGHDN and CDR2 FVKESK. Here the CDR3 reads CASSQVTGGNTIYF. CDR3 DNA (partial): TGTGCCAGCAGCCAAGTGACAGGGGGAAACACC.

This clone was picked up a small number of times. The missing CDR3 end, 3 residues past where the read stops, is filled in from the germline J gene. The rearrangement uses TRBV18 and TRBJ2-1; no reliable D call. Trimming cost V 6 bases and J 7 bases, with 7 bases left between them. The germline CDR1 and CDR2 sequences are KGHSH and LQKENI. The length of the CDR3 is 11 residues. The CDR3 sequence: CASSKVNEQFF. CDR3 DNA, as far as it was read: TGTGCCAGCTCGAAGGTAAATGAG.

A remark on this clone: The CDR3 goes on 3 residues after the read ends, and that part is filled in from the germline J gene. V gene TRBV7-9 combines with J gene TRBJ2-5; TRBD1 matches at 10 bases. The junction had 3 bases not matched to a gene; V was cut back by 9 bases and J by 2 bases. The CDR3 is 13 amino acids. The germline CDR1 and CDR2 sequences are SEHNR and FQNEAQ (reference sequence). The covered CDR3 bases are TGTGCCAGTAGGACAGGGGGACAAGAGACC. Translation gives CASRTGGQET. The entire CDR3 sequence reads CASRTGGQETQYF.

At least ten counts were recorded for this clone. With the read ending 3 residues before the CDR3 end, the germline J gene is used to fill in that end. This chain connects TRBV7-2 to TRBJ2-3; 9 bases are shared with TRBD2. Trimming removed 2 bases from V and 8 bases from J; junction bases left unmatched: 5. Germline V gene data show CDR1 as SGHTA and CDR2 as FQGNSA. The CDR3 sequence is 14 residues long. The CDR3 here is CASSLSGRGGTQYF. Partial CDR3 DNA: TGTGCCAGCAGCTTAAGCGGGCGGGGGGGTACG.

This clone was counted ten times or more. The CDR3 end falls 3 residues outside the read, so it is completed with the germline J gene. This sequence joins TRBV5-1 and TRBJ2-3, with 7 bases matching TRBD1. J gave up 5 bases and V 4 bases, and 10 bases lay outside the gene matches. CDR1 and CDR2 (germline): SGHRS, YFSETQ. This CDR3 comprises 15 residues. The CDR3: CASSPVFGTVDTQYF. CDR3 DNA, as far as it was read: TGCGCCAGCAGCCCCGTTTTCGGGACAGTAGATACG. The full variable domain, with the rest looked up from reference TRBV5-1 and TRBJ2-3, is KAGVTQTPRYLIKTRGQQVTLSCSPISGHRSVSWYQQTPGQGLQFLFEYFSETQRNKGNFPGRFSGRQFSNSRSEMNVSTLELGDSALYLCASSPVFGTVDTQYFGPGTRLTVL.

There are many counts of this clone. The read ends 3 residues shy of where the CDR3 ends; the end is completed using the germline J gene. The chain is built from TRBV20-1 and TRBJ2-7; 7 bases line up with TRBD1. Trimming took 6 bases from V and 0 from J; bases not matched to a gene: 5. CDR3 length: 13 amino acids. Germline loops: CDR1 DFQATT, CDR2 SNEGSKA (reference sequence). The part of the CDR3 DNA that was read is TGCAGTGCGCTGACAGGGAGCTCCTACGAG. Amino acid sequence: CSALTGSSYE. The full-length CDR3 reads as CSALTGSSYEQYF.

This clone was counted ten times or more. The CDR3 end falls 3 residues outside the read, so it is completed with the germline J gene. The chain links TRBV30 to TRBJ1-2; D is unresolved. The ends were cut back, 4 bases at V and 5 bases at J, with 14 bases in the middle. This CDR3 is 13 amino acids long. CDR1 is GTSNPN and CDR2 is SVGIG in the germline V gene (reference sequence). The CDR3 protein is CAWTIGGNYGYTF. The covered CDR3 bases are TGTGCCTGGACTATTGGCGGAAATTATGGC.

This clone appeared many times. From the germline J gene comes the end of the CDR3, since the read stops 3 residues before it. This chain uses TRBV10-3 with TRBJ1-4, with a possible D match to TRBD1 (5 bases). V gave up 5 bases and J gave up 8 bases, with 15 bases separating them. The length of the CDR3 is 14 residues. CDR1 is ENHRY, CDR2 SYGVKD, per germline. The CDR3 DNA, read in part, is TGTGCCATCAGTTCAGGGTATCAAGAAGAAAAA. As protein: CAISSGYQEEK. The complete CDR3 protein is CAISSGYQEEKLFF.

Points on this clone: The CDR3 is cut off 3 residues early in the read; its end comes from the germline J gene. This rearrangement joins TRBV20-1 to TRBJ1-2; D may be TRBD1 (6 bases). Germline values: CDR1 DFQATT, CDR2 SNEGSKA (reference sequence). The CDR3 length is 14 residues. The CDR3 sequence: CSARQTGLEYDYTF. The sequenced part of the CDR3 DNA is TGCAGTGCTAGACAGACAGGTCTGGAATACGAC.

This clone was detected ten times or more. The CDR3 end falls 3 residues outside the read, so it is completed with the germline J gene. V usage is TRBV30 and J usage is TRBJ2-2; D is ambiguous. Trimming shortened V by 2 bases and J by 7 bases, and 11 bases separated the two germline ends. The germline CDR1 and CDR2 sequences are GTSNPN and SVGIG (reference sequence). The CDR3 loop spans 13 amino acids. CDR3 DNA (partial): TGTGCCTGGAGTATACGGCTAGACGGGGAG. It encodes CAWSIRLDGE. From start to end, the CDR3 is CAWSIRLDGELFF.